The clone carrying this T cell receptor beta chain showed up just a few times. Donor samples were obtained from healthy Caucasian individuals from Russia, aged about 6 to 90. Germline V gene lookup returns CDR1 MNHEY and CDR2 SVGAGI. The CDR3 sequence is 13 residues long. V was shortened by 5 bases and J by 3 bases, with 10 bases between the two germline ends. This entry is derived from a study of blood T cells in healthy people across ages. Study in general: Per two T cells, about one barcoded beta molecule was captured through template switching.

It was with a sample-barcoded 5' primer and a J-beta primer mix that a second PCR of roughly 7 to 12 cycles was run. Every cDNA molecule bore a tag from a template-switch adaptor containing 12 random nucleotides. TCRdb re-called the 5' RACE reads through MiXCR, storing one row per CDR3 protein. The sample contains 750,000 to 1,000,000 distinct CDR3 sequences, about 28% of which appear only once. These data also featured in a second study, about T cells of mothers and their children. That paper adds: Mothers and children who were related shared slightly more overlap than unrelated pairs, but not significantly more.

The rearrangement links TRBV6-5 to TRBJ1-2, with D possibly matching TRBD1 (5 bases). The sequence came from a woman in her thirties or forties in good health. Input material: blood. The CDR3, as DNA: TGTGCCAGCAGTGCAGGGAGTGACTATGGCTACACCTTC. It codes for CASSAGSDYGYTF.